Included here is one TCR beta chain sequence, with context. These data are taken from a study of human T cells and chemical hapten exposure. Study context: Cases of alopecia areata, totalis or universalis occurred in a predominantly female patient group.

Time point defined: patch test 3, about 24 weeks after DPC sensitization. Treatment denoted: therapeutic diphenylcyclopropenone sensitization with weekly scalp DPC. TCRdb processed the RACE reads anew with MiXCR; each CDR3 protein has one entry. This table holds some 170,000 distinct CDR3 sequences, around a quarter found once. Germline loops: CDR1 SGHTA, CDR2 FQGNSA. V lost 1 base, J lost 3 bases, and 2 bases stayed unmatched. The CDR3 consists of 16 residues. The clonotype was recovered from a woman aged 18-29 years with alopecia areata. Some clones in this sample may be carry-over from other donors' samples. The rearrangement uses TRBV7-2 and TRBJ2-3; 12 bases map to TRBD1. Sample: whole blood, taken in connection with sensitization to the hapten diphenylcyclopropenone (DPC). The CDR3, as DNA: TGTGCCAGCAGCTTAGGGGACAGGGGGCGAACAGATACGCAGTATTTT. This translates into CASSLGDRGRTDTQYF.